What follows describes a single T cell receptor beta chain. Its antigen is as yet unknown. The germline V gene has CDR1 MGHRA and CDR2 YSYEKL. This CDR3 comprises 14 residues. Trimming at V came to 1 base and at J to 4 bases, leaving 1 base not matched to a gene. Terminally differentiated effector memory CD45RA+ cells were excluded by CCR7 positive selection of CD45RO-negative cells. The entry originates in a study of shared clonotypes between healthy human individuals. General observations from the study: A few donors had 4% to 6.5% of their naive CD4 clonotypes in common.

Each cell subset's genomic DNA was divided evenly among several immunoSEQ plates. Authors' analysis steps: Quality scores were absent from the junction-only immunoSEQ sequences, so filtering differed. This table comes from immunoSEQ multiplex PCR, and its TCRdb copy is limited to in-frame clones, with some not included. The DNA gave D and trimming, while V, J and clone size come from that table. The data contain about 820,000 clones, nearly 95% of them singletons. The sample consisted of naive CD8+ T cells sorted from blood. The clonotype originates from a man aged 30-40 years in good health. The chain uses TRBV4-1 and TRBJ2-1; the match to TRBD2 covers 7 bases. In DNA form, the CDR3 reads TGCGCCAGCAGCCAAGGGGAGGGTTACAATGAGCAGTTCTTC. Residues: CASSQGEGYNEQFF.